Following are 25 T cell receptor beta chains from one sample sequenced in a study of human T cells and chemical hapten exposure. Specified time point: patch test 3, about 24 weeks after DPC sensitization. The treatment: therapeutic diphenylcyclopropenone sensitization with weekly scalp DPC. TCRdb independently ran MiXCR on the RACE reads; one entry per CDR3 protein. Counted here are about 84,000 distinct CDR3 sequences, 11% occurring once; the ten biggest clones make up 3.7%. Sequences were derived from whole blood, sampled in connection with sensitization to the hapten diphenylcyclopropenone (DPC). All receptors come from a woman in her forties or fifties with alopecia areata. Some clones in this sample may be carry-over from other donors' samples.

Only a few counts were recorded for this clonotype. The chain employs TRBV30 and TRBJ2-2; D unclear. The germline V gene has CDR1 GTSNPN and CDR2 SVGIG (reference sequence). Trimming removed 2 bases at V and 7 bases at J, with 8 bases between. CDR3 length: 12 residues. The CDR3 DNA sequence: TGTGCCTGGAGTCGGAGAGGCGGGGAGCTGTTTTTT. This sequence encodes CAWSRRGGELFF.

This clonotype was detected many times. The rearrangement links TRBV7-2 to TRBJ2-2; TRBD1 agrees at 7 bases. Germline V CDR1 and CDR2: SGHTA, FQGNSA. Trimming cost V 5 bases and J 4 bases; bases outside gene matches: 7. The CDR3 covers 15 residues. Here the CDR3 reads CASSPGQAITGELFF. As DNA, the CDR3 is TGTGCCAGCAGCCCCGGACAGGCGATCACCGGGGAGCTGTTTTTT.

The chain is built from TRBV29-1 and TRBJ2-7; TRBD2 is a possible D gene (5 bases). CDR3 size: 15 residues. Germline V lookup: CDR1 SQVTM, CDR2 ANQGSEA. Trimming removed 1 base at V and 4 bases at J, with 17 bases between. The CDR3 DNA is TGCAGCGTTGAAGGGGTCGGGAACGGGAATTACGAGCAGTACTTC. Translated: CSVEGVGNGNYEQYF.

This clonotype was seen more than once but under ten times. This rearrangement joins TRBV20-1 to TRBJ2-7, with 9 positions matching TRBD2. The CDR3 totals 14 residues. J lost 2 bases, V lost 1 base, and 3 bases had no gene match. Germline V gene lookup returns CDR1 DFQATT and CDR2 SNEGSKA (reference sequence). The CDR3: CSARVAGAPYEQYF. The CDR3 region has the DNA TGCAGTGCTAGAGTAGCGGGAGCACCCTACGAGCAGTACTTC.

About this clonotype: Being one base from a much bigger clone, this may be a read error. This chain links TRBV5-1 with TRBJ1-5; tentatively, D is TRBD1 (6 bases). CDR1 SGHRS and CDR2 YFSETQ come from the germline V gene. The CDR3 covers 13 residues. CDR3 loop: CASARGQNQPLHF. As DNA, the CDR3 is TGCGCCAGCGCACGGGGGCAGAATCAGCCCCTGCATTTT.

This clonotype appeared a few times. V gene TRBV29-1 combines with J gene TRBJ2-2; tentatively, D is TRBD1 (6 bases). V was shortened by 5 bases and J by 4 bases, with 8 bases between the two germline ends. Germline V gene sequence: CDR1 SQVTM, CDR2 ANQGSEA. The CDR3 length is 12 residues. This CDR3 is CSVTGITGELFF. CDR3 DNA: TGCAGCGTTACAGGGATCACCGGGGAGCTGTTTTTT.

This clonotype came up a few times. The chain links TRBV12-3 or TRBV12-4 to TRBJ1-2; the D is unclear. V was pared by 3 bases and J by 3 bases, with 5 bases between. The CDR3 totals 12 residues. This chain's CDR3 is CASSFADYGYTF. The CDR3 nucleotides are TGTGCCAGCAGTTTTGCGGACTATGGCTACACCTTC.

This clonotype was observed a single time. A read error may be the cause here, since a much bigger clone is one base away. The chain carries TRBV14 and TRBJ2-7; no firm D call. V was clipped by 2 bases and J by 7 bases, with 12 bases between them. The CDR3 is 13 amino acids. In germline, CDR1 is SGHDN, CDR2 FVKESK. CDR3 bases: TGTGCCAGCAGCCAACATCTTATGCAAGAGCAGTACTTC. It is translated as CASSQHLMQEQYF.

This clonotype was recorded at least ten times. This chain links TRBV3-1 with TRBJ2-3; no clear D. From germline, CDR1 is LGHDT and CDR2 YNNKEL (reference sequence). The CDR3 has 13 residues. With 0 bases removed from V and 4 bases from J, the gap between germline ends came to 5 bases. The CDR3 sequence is CASSQDPADTQYF. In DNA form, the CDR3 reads TGTGCCAGCAGCCAAGACCCCGCAGATACGCAGTATTTT.

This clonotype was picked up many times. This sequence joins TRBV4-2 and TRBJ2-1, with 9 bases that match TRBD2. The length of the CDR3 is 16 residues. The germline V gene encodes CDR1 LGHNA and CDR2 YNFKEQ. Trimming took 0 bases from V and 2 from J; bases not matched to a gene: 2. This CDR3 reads CASSQDLAGTYNEQFF. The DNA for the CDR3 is TGTGCCAGCAGCCAAGATCTAGCGGGAACCTACAATGAGCAGTTCTTC.

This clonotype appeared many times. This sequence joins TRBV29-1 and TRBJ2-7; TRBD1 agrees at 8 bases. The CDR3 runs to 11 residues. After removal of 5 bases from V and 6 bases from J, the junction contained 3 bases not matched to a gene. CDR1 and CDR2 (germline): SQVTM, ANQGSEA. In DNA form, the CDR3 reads TGCAGCGTTTCCGACAGGGGCGAGCAGTACTTC. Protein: CSVSDRGEQYF.

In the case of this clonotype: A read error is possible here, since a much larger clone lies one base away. Here the CDR3 DNA reads TGTGCCAGCAGCTTAGGAGTCAGGAGGCACATTCAGTACTTC. It yields the protein CASSLGVRRHIQYF. This chain joins TRBV7-9 and TRBJ2-4; a weak D match, TRBD2 (5 bases). The CDR3 consists of 14 residues. V was shortened by 1 base and J by 8 bases, with 12 bases between the two germline ends. Looked up from germline, CDR1 is SEHNR and CDR2 is FQNEAQ (reference sequence).

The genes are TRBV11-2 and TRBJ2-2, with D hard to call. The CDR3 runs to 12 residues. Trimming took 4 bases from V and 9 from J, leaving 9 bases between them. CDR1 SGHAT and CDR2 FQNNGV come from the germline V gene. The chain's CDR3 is CASSSSHRELFF. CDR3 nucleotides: TGTGCCAGCAGCTCAAGTCACCGGGAGCTGTTTTTT.

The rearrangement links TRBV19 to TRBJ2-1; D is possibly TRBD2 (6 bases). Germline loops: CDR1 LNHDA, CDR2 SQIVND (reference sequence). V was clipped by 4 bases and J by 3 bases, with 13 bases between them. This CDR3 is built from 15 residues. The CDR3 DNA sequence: TGTGCCAGTAGTACGACCGGGACTCGCTACAATGAGCAGTTCTTC. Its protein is CASSTTGTRYNEQFF.

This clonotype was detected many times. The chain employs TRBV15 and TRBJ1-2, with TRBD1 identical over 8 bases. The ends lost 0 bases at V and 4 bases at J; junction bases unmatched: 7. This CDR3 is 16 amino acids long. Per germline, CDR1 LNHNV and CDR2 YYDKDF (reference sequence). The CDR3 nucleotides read TGTGCCACCAGCAGAGACCTGACAGGGGTGGCCTATGGCTACACCTTC. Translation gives CATSRDLTGVAYGYTF.

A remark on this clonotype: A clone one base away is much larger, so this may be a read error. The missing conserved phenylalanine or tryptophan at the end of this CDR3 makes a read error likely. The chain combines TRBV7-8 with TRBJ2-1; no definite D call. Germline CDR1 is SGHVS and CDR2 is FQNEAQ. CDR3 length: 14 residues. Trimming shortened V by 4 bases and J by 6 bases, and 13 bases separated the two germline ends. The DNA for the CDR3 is TGTGCCAGCAGCTCCAGTCCCACGGGCAATGAGCAGTTCCTC. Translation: CASSSSPTGNEQFL.

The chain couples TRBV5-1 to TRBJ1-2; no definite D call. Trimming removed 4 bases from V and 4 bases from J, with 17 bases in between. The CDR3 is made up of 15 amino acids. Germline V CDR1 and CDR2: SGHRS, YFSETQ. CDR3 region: CASSPTPRPGYGYTF. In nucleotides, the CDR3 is TGCGCCAGCAGCCCCACGCCGAGGCCAGGCTATGGCTACACCTTC. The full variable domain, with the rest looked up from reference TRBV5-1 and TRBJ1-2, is KAGVTQTPRYLIKTRGQQVTLSCSPISGHRSVSWYQQTPGQGLQFLFEYFSETQRNKGNFPGRFSGRQFSNSRSEMNVSTLELGDSALYLCASSPTPRPGYGYTFGSGTRLTVV.

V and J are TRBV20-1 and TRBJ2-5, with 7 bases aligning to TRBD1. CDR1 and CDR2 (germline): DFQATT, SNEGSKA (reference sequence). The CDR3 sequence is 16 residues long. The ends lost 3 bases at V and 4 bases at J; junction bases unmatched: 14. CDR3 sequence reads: CSARRSEGAESETQYF. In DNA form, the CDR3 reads TGCAGTGCTAGGAGAAGTGAGGGGGCTGAATCAGAGACCCAGTACTTC.

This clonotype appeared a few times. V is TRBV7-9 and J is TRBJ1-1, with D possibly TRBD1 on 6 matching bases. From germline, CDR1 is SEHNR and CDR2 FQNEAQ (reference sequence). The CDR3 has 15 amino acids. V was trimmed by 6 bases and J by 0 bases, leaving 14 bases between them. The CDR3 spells CASSSGQTLNTEAFF. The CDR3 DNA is TGTGCCAGCAGTTCCGGACAGACCCTGAACACTGAAGCTTTCTTT.

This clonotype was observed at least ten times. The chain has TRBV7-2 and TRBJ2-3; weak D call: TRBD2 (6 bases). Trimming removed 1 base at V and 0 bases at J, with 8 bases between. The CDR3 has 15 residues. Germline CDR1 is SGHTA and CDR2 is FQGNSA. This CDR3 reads CASSLVGTSTDTQYF. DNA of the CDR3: TGTGCCAGCAGCTTAGTCGGGACTAGCACAGATACGCAGTATTTT.

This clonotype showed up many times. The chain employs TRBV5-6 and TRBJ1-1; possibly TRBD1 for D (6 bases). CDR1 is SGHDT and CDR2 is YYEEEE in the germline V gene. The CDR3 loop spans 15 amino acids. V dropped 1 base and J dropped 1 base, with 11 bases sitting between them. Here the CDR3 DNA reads TGTGCCAGCAGCTTGATCGACAGGCCGAACACTGAAGCTTTCTTT. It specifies CASSLIDRPNTEAFF.

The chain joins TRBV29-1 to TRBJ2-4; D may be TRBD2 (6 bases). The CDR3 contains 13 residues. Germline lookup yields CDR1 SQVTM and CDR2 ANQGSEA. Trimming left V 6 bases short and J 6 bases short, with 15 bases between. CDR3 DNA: TGCAGCGTCGCAGTTGGGGGGTTAAACATTCAGTACTTC. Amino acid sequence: CSVAVGGLNIQYF.

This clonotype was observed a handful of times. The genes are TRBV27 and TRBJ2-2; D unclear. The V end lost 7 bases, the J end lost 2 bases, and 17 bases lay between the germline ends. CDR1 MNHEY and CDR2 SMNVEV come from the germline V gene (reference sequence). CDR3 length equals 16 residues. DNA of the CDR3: TGTGCCAGCACCTCCCTCACAAGGGTAAACACCGGGGAGCTGTTTTTT. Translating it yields CASTSLTRVNTGELFF.

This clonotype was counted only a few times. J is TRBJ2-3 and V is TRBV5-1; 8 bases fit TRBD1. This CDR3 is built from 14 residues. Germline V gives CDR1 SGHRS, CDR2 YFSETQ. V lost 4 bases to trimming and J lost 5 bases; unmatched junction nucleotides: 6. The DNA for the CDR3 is TGCGCCAGCAGCCCTGACAGGGGAATAGATACGCAGTATTTT. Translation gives CASSPDRGIDTQYF.

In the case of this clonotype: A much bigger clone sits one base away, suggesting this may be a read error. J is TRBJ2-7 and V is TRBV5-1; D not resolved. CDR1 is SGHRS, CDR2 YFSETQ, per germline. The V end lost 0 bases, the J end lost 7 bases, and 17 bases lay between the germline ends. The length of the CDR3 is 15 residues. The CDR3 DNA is TGCGCCAGCAGCTTGGGCGGCGGTCCTGTGGGGGAGCAGTACTTC. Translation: CASSLGGGPVGEQYF.